This passage covers 32 T cell receptor beta chains from one sample sequenced in a study of metastatic and nonmetastatic thyroid tumors. TCRdb reprocessed the PCR reads using MiXCR. The sample carries roughly 32,000 clones, 18% recorded once. Prior to thyroid surgery, none of the patients had received any treatment. Material: blood. These receptor sequences come from a female donor with papillary thyroid cancer or a benign thyroid nodule (not recorded which). Some clones in this sample may be carry-over from other donors' samples.

At least ten counts were recorded for this clone. V usage is TRBV18 and J usage is TRBJ2-1; no clear D. V was shortened by 3 bases and J by 4 bases, with 7 bases between the two germline ends. From germline, CDR1 is KGHSH and CDR2 LQKENI. This CDR3 comprises 13 residues. The CDR3 loop reads CASSPPTYNEQFF. The DNA of the CDR3 is TGTGCCAGCTCACCCCCTACATACAATGAGCAGTTCTTC. Full variable domain (rest looked up from reference TRBV18 and TRBJ2-1): NAGVMQNPRHLVRRRGQEARLRCSPMKGHSHVYWYRQLPEEGLKFMVYLQKENIIDESGMPKERFSAEFPKEGPSILRIQQVVRGDSAAYFCASSPPTYNEQFFGPGTRLTVL.

This clone has a count of ten or more. The V and J genes are TRBV9 and TRBJ2-3; 7 positions agree with TRBD2. Germline V gene lookup returns CDR1 SGDLS and CDR2 YYNGEE. V gave up 3 bases and J gave up 3 bases; unmatched junction bases: 4. This CDR3 region has 14 residues. The DNA for the CDR3 is TGTGCCAGCAGCGACCAAGCGGGGACAGATACGCAGTATTTT. This codes for CASSDQAGTDTQYF.

This clone appeared many times. The chain links TRBV9 to TRBJ2-5; 7 bases match TRBD2. The CDR3 length is 14 residues. The V gene end was trimmed by 0 bases and the J gene end by 5 bases; junction bases not matched to a gene: 4. The germline CDR1 and CDR2 sequences are SGDLS and YYNGEE. The CDR3 coding sequence is TGTGCCAGCAGCGTAGACGGGGGGTCGGAGACCCAGTACTTC. This gives the protein CASSVDGGSETQYF. The full variable domain, in which reference TRBV9 and TRBJ2-5 provide the parts outside the CDR3, is DSGVTQTPKHLITATGQRVTLRCSPRSGDLSVYWYQQSLDQGLQFLIQYYNGEERAKGNILERFSAQQFPDLHSELNLSSLELGDSALYFCASSVDGGSETQYFGPGTRLLVL.

This clone qualifies as medium-sized. This chain uses TRBV6-1 with TRBJ1-4; perhaps TRBD1 as D (6 bases). CDR1 is MNHNS and CDR2 is SASEGT in the germline V gene. This CDR3 is built from 13 residues. The ends were cut back, 4 bases at V and 15 bases at J, with 18 bases in the middle. CDR3 protein: CASSGTEPSFLFF. CDR3 bases: TGTGCCAGCAGTGGGACAGAGCCCAGTTTTTTGTTTTTT.

This clone was seen at least ten times. This chain uses TRBV7-8 with TRBJ1-2; a possible D gene is TRBD1 (5 bases). Germline CDR1 reads SGHVS; CDR2 reads FQNEAQ. Deletions cut 5 bases from V and 2 bases from J, with 15 bases between. This CDR3 contains 15 residues. The CDR3 sequence: CASSPDTYSNYGYTF. As DNA, the CDR3 is TGTGCCAGCAGCCCGGACACTTACTCCAACTATGGCTACACCTTC.

Worth noting for this clone: This may come from a read error, since a much larger clone is one base off. The V call is TRBV20-1, the J call TRBJ2-1; D perhaps matches TRBD2 (6 bases). Germline V gene sequence: CDR1 DFQATT, CDR2 SNEGSKA (reference sequence). The CDR3 runs to 14 residues. V gave up 3 bases and J gave up 3 bases, with 12 bases separating them. The DNA for the CDR3 is TGCAGTGCTAGCGCGGGATTGGGCTACAATGAGCAGTTCTTC. This translates into CSASAGLGYNEQFF.

This clone was seen at least ten times. This chain connects TRBV29-1 to TRBJ1-1; TRBD1 agrees at 9 bases. V was clipped by 8 bases and J by 3 bases; unmatched bases: 10. Germline V lookup: CDR1 SQVTM, CDR2 ANQGSEA. The CDR3 covers 14 residues. The CDR3 DNA reads as TGCAGCTACACAGGGGGCGCCGGGGACACTGAAGCTTTCTTT. Translating gives CSYTGGAGDTEAFF. The full variable domain, in which reference TRBV29-1 and TRBJ1-1 provide the parts outside the CDR3, is SAVISQKPSRDICQRGTSLTIQCQVDSQVTMMFWYRQQPGQSLTLIATANQGSEATYESGFVIDKFPISRPNLTFSTLTVSNMSPEDSSIYLCSYTGGAGDTEAFFGQGTRLTVV.

This sequence joins TRBV7-2 and TRBJ2-7; 14 bases are shared with TRBD2. From germline, CDR1 is SGHTA and CDR2 FQGNSA. Trimming at V came to 7 bases and at J to 5 bases, leaving 4 bases not matched to a gene. The CDR3 is 14 amino acids. The CDR3 loop is CASILGLAGDEQYF. The CDR3 DNA follows: TGTGCCAGCATTCTGGGACTAGCGGGAGACGAGCAGTACTTC. The whole variable domain, filled in from reference TRBV7-2 and TRBJ2-7, reads GAGVSQSPSNKVTEKGKDVELRCDPISGHTALYWYRQSLGQGLEFLIYFQGNSAPDKSGLPSDRFSAERTGGSVSTLTIQRTQQEDSAVYLCASILGLAGDEQYFGPGTRLTVT.

In its sample, this clone was seen many times. This chain uses TRBV19 with TRBJ1-1, with D possibly matching TRBD1 (5 bases). This CDR3 contains 14 residues. Germline CDR1 LNHDA, CDR2 SQIVND (reference sequence). V was cut by 7 bases and J by 6 bases, with 18 bases left in between. CDR3 in amino acids: CASTSPQGRAEAFF. CDR3 sequence (DNA): TGTGCCAGTACCTCACCCCAGGGTAGGGCTGAAGCTTTCTTT. Filled out from reference TRBV19 and TRBJ1-1, the complete variable domain reads DGGITQSPKYLFRKEGQNVTLSCEQNLNHDAMYWYRQDPGQGLRLIYYSQIVNDFQKGDIAEGYSVSREKKESFPLTVTSAQKNPTAFYLCASTSPQGRAEAFFGQGTRLTVV.

This clone was seen ten or more times. The V and J genes are TRBV2 and TRBJ2-1; TRBD2 matches at 7 bases. CDR1 is SNHLY and CDR2 is FYNNEI in the germline V gene. The CDR3 loop spans 14 amino acids. The V gene end was trimmed by 8 bases and the J gene end by 4 bases; junction bases not matched to a gene: 8. The CDR3 bases are TGTGCCAGCGGGCGGGAGACGTCGTACAATGAGCAGTTCTTC. Translation gives CASGRETSYNEQFF.

Details on this clone: The CDR3 does not close with the conserved phenylalanine or tryptophan, likely indicating a read error. This sequence joins TRBV4-1 and TRBJ1-2; tentatively, D is TRBD1 (5 bases). The CDR3 is 11 residues long. CDR1 MGHRA and CDR2 YSYEKL come from the germline V gene. The ends were cut back, 3 bases at V and 7 bases at J, with 6 bases in the middle. In DNA form, the CDR3 reads TGCGCCAGCAGCCAGGGGGGTGGCTACACCTCC. It specifies CASSQGGGYTS.

This clone was seen many times. V and J are TRBV9 and TRBJ2-3; D remains unclear. Germline CDR1 reads SGDLS; CDR2 reads YYNGEE. The V end was cut by 3 bases, the J end by 1 base, with 12 bases between. This CDR3 has 15 amino acids. The CDR3 DNA sequence: TGTGCCAGCAGCGGGGTCTCCCTACGCACAGATACGCAGTATTTT. Protein: CASSGVSLRTDTQYF.

This clone rates as medium-sized. The V call is TRBV6-1, the J call TRBJ2-7; tentative D call: TRBD2 (6 bases). The CDR3 consists of 15 residues. The V gene's germline CDR1 is MNHNS and CDR2 SASEGT. Trimming pared 3 bases from V and 7 bases from J, leaving 19 bases between. CDR3 DNA: TGTGCCAGCAGTGACGGGACTTTGGACCTTGGTGAGCAGTACTTC. Translated, it gives CASSDGTLDLGEQYF.

This clone was seen at least ten times. This chain links TRBV7-2 with TRBJ1-2, with D perhaps TRBD1 (6 bases). Trimming left V 7 bases short and J 0 bases short, with 12 bases between. The V gene's germline CDR1 is SGHTA and CDR2 FQGNSA. The CDR3 extends over 14 amino acids. The chain's CDR3 is CASNQDSSNYGYTF. The CDR3 DNA reads as TGTGCCAGCAACCAGGACAGCTCTAACTATGGCTACACCTTC.

This clone was observed at least ten times. The V gene is TRBV12-3 or TRBV12-4, the J gene TRBJ2-1, with 11 bases identical to TRBD2. The CDR3 consists of 21 residues. V gave up 2 bases and J gave up 0 bases; unmatched junction bases: 15. DNA for the CDR3: TGTGCCAGCAGTTTAATAACAGGTTTTAGCGGGAGGGGCAGCTCCTACAATGAGCAGTTCTTC. It codes for CASSLITGFSGRGSSYNEQFF.

This chain joins TRBV18 and TRBJ1-1; 7 nucleotides match TRBD1. CDR1 is KGHSH, CDR2 LQKENI, per germline. The CDR3 extends over 14 amino acids. V was pared by 9 bases and J by 4 bases, with 11 bases of the junction left unmatched. The CDR3 DNA follows: TGTGCCAGTCGACAGGGAGCTTTGAGCACTGAAGCTTTCTTT. As protein: CASRQGALSTEAFF.

The table lists this clone with a few counts. An end of the junction differs from the germline gene, which may be a read error. The V gene is TRBV6-1, the J gene TRBJ2-6; possible D gene TRBD1, 5 bases. The CDR3 has 15 residues. The germline V gene encodes CDR1 MNHNS and CDR2 SASEGT. The CDR3 region is CASSRRPSGANVPTF. The CDR3 bases are TGTGCCAGCAGTCGCAGACCCTCTGGGGCCAACGTCCCGACTTTC.

This chain connects TRBV11-1 to TRBJ2-2; no firm D call. Germline CDR1 and CDR2: SGHAT and FQDESV (reference sequence). V lost 5 bases to trimming and J lost 2 bases, with 15 bases between them. The CDR3 runs 16 residues. CDR3 in DNA: TGTGCCAGCAGCCCACAACGGACGGGCAACACCGGGGAGCTGTTTTTT. It yields the protein CASSPQRTGNTGELFF. Combining the CDR3 with reference TRBV11-1 and TRBJ2-2 gives the whole variable domain EAEVAQSPRYKITEKSQAVAFWCDPISGHATLYWYRQILGQGPELLVQFQDESVVDDSQLPKDRFSAERLKGVDSTLKIQPAELGDSAMYLCASSPQRTGNTGELFFGEGSRLTVL.

By share of the sample, this clone is medium-sized. V and J are TRBV12-3 or TRBV12-4 and TRBJ1-2; no firm D call. The CDR3 is made up of 13 amino acids. Trimming took off 5 bases at V and 4 bases at J, with 11 bases between the two ends. In DNA, the CDR3 is TGTGCCAGCAGTGTACAGAACCTCTATGGCTACACCTTC. Its protein is CASSVQNLYGYTF.

The V gene is TRBV28, the J gene TRBJ2-1, with TRBD1 identical over 8 bases. The germline CDR1 and CDR2 sequences are MDHEN and SYDVKM. Losses at the gene ends were 5 bases for V and 15 bases for J; bases not matched to a gene: 6. The CDR3 is 11 amino acids. CDR3 DNA: TGTGCCAGCAGTCCGACAGGGGCCCCGTTCTTC. Its protein product is CASSPTGAPFF.

This clone was recorded at least ten times. A much larger clone sits a single nucleotide away, making a read error possible. The rearrangement uses TRBV6-4 and TRBJ2-2; 11 bases are a match to TRBD2. Germline trimming cut 5 bases from V and 6 bases from J; bases unmatched to any gene: 5. CDR3 size: 15 residues. Germline lookup yields CDR1 MRHNA and CDR2 SNTAGT. CDR3 in amino acids: CASSPLAGGPGELFF. The DNA for the CDR3 is TGTGCCAGCAGTCCTCTAGCGGGAGGACCCGGGGAGCTGTTTTTT.

The chain carries TRBV7-2 and TRBJ2-1; TRBD2 aligns across 8 bases. Trimming cost V 3 bases and J 10 bases; bases outside gene matches: 14. This CDR3 is built from 16 residues. Germline V CDR1 and CDR2: SGHTA, FQGNSA. The CDR3 sequence is CASSLRWREALSEQFF. Here the CDR3 DNA reads TGTGCCAGCAGCTTGCGCTGGCGGGAGGCCCTCTCGGAGCAGTTCTTC.

This clone was counted ten times or more. With a much larger clone just one base away, this may be a read error. V gene TRBV6-6 combines with J gene TRBJ2-1; unclear D gene. Germline values: CDR1 MNHNY, CDR2 SVGAGI (reference sequence). CDR3 length: 15 amino acids. Here the CDR3 reads CASSLSLSSYNERFF. The CDR3 DNA reads as TGTGCCAGCAGTTTGTCCCTTAGCTCCTACAATGAGCGGTTCTTC.

The chain combines TRBV28 with TRBJ1-6; D is unclear. This CDR3 is built from 14 residues. Trimming cost V 6 bases and J 7 bases, with 13 bases left between them. Germline loops: CDR1 MDHEN, CDR2 SYDVKM. The CDR3 sequence: CASSHPLANSPLHF. In DNA form, the CDR3 reads TGTGCCAGCAGCCATCCTTTGGCGAATTCACCCCTCCACTTT.

The table lists this clone with a few counts. The V gene is TRBV6-1, the J gene TRBJ2-7, with 12 bases lining up with TRBD2. The CDR3 consists of 16 residues. CDR1 and CDR2 (germline): MNHNS, SASEGT. J gave up 7 bases and V 4 bases, and 11 bases lay outside the gene matches. The CDR3 loop is CASSGPPTSGSGEQYF. In DNA, the CDR3 is TGTGCCAGCAGTGGACCCCCGACTAGCGGGAGTGGGGAGCAGTACTTC.

This rearrangement joins TRBV5-1 to TRBJ2-1; 11 nucleotides align to TRBD2. Germline V gives CDR1 SGHRS, CDR2 YFSETQ. The CDR3 covers 18 residues. J gave up 7 bases and V 0 bases, and 12 bases lay outside the gene matches. In DNA form, the CDR3 reads TGCGCCAGCAGCTTGGGCGGGCTAGCGGGGGGTAAGAGGAATGAGCAGTTCTTC. This sequence encodes CASSLGGLAGGKRNEQFF.

CDR3 sequence: CSADRASGVYEQYF. CDR3 coding DNA: TGCAGTGCTGACCGGGCTAGCGGAGTCTACGAGCAGTACTTC. The chain uses TRBV20-1 and TRBJ2-7; TRBD2 matches 7 bases. There are 14 residues in the CDR3. Germline lookup yields CDR1 DFQATT and CDR2 SNEGSKA (reference sequence). V lost 5 bases, J lost 3 bases, and 10 bases stayed unmatched.

This clone was observed at least ten times. The chain employs TRBV28 and TRBJ2-3, with TRBD2 matching over 10 bases. Germline V gene sequence: CDR1 MDHEN, CDR2 SYDVKM. Trimming at V came to 6 bases and at J to 0 bases, leaving 6 bases not matched to a gene. This CDR3 is built from 16 residues. The CDR3 sequence: CASSRQLAGSTDTQYF. The CDR3 nucleotides are TGTGCCAGCAGCCGTCAACTAGCGGGGAGCACAGATACGCAGTATTTT.

In this sample, this clone turned up many times. V gene TRBV19 combines with J gene TRBJ1-4; D gene unclear. V lost 5 bases to trimming and J lost 5 bases, with 12 bases between them. Germline V gene data show CDR1 as LNHDA and CDR2 as SQIVND (reference sequence). CDR3 length equals 14 residues. The chain's CDR3 is CASSSGRNNEKLFF. Written as DNA, the CDR3 is TGTGCCAGTAGTTCCGGCAGAAACAATGAAAAACTGTTTTTT.

The rearrangement links TRBV12-3 or TRBV12-4 to TRBJ2-5, with unresolved D. Trimming removed 3 bases from V and 5 bases from J, with 13 bases in between. CDR3 length equals 14 residues. The CDR3 bases are TGTGCCAGCAGTTTGACTCAAGGGCCGGAGACCCAGTACTTC. Protein product: CASSLTQGPETQYF.

The CDR3 loop reads CASSQDDISGSYEQYF. The CDR3 DNA reads as TGCGCCAGCAGCCAAGATGACATTAGCGGGAGTTACGAGCAGTACTTC. The V and J genes are TRBV4-3 and TRBJ2-7, with 9 bases lining up with TRBD2. This CDR3 has 16 residues. V lost 0 bases, J lost 4 bases, and 7 bases stayed unmatched. The V gene's germline CDR1 is LGHNA and CDR2 YSLEER.

This clone was seen at least ten times. The gene calls are TRBV6-1 and TRBJ2-3; 7 bases map to TRBD2. The junction had 11 bases not matched to a gene; V was cut back by 4 bases and J by 4 bases. This CDR3 has 16 residues. Germline values: CDR1 MNHNS, CDR2 SASEGT. The CDR3 DNA is TGTGCCAGCAGTGGGGGGGGGGAGACCCCCGCAGATACGCAGTATTTT. It codes for CASSGGGETPADTQYF.